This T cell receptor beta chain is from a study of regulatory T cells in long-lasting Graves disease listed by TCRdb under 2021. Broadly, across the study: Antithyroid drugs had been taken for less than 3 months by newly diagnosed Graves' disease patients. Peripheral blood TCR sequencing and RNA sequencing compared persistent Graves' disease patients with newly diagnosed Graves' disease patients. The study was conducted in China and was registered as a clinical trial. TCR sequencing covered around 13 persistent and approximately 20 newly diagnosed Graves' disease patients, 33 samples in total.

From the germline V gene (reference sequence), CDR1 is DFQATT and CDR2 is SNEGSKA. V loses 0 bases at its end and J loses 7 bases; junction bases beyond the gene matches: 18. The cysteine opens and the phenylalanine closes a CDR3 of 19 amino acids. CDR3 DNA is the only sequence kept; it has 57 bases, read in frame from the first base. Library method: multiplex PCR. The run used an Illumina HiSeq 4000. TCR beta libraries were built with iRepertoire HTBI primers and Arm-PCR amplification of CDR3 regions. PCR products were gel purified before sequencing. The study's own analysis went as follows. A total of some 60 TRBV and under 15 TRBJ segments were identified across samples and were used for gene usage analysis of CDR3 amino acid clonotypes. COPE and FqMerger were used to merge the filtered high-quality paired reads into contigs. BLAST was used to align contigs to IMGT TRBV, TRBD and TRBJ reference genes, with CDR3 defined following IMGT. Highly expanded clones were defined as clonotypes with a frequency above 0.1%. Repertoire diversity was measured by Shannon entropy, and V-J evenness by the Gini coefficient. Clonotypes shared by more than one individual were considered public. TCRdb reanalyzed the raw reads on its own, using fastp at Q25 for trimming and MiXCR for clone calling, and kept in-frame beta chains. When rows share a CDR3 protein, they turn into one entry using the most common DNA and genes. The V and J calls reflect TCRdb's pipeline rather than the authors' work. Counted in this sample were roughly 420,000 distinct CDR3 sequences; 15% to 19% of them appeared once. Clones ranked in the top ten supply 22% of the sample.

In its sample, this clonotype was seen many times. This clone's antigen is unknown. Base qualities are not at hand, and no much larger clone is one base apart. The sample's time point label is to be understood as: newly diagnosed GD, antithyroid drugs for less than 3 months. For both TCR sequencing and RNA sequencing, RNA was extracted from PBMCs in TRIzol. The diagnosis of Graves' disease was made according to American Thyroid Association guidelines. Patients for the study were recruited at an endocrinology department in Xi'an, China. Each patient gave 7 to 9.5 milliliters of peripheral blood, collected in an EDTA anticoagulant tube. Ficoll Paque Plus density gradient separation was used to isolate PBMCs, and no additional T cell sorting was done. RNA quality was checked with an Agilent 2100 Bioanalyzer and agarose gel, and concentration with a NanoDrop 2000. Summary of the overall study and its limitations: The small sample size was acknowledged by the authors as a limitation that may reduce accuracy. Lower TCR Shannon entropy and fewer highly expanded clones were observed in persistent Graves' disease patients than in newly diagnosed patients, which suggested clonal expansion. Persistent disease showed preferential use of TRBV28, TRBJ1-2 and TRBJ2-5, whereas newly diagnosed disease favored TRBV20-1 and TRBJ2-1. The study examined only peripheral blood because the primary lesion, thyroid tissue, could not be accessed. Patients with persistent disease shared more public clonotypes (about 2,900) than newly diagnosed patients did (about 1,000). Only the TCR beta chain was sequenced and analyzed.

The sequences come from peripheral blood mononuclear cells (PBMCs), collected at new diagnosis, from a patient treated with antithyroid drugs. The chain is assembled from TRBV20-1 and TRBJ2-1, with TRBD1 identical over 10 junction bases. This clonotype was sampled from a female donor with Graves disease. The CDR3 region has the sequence CSARDHRRRDRGPDNEQFF. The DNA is TGCAGTGCTAGAGATCACCGCCGCCGGGACAGGGGCCCGGATAATGAGCAGTTCTTC.